This entry lists 13 T cell receptor beta chains sequenced from one sample in a study of long-term antiretroviral therapy in people with HIV. Sequencing used immunoSEQ v3.0 at survey level. The data were produced by immunoSEQ multiplex PCR, yet TCRdb's version contains in-frame clones alone and is incomplete. The sample holds around 6,700 clones, around 85% seen once. This specimen consisted of unsorted PBMCs, obtained 3.7 years after starting antiretroviral therapy. Source of these receptors: a woman between 45 and 60 years old with HIV.

The chain combines TRBV28 with TRBJ1-3, with 7 bases fitting TRBD1. In germline, CDR1 is MDHEN, CDR2 SYDVKM. This CDR3 comprises 14 residues. V was pared by 8 bases and J by 1 base, with 5 bases of the junction left unmatched. The CDR3 sequence is CASGLTGSGNTIYF. DNA for the CDR3: TGTGCCAGCGGATTGACAGGGTCTGGAAACACCATATATTTT. Variable domain in full (rest from reference TRBV28 and TRBJ1-3): DVKVTQSSRYLVKRTGEKVFLECVQDMDHENMFWYRQDPGLGLRLIYFSYDVKMKEKGDIPEGYSVSREKKERFSLILESASTNQTSMYLCASGLTGSGNTIYFGEGSWLTVV.

The rearrangement joins TRBV6-6 to TRBJ1-5, with D possibly being TRBD1 (6 bases). This CDR3 contains 14 residues. Germline CDR1 MNHNY, CDR2 SVGAGI (reference sequence). Trimming took off 4 bases at V and 3 bases at J, with 10 bases between the two ends. CDR3 DNA sequence: TGTGCCAGCAGTTCCGGACAGTACAATCAGCCCCAGCATTTT. Translating it yields CASSSGQYNQPQHF.

The CDR3 loop is CASRMWAGEQYF. The CDR3 bases are TGTGCCAGCAGGATGTGGGCGGGAGAGCAGTACTTC. V gene TRBV6-1 combines with J gene TRBJ2-7; weak D call: TRBD2 (6 bases). This CDR3 contains 12 residues. V was cut by 6 bases and J by 7 bases, with 13 bases left in between. Germline lookup yields CDR1 MNHNS and CDR2 SASEGT.

The chain joins TRBV29-1 to TRBJ1-2; D is unclear. CDR1 is SQVTM and CDR2 is ANQGSEA in the germline V gene. There are 10 residues in the CDR3. V lost 4 bases and J 8 bases, leaving 8 bases between the germline ends. CDR3 in amino acids: CSVGSLGYTF. CDR3 sequence (DNA): TGCAGCGTTGGATCGCTAGGCTACACCTTC.

This clone was counted a single time. The genes are TRBV19 and TRBJ1-5; D ambiguous. The germline CDR1 and CDR2 sequences are LNHDA and SQIVND (reference sequence). The CDR3 runs to 13 residues. The V gene lost 7 bases and the J gene lost 4 bases, with 11 bases spanning the gap. Here the CDR3 DNA reads TGTGCCAGTACGTCTTATGGGAATCAGCCCCAGCATTTT. Encoded protein: CASTSYGNQPQHF.

This clone came up once. The V call is TRBV5-1, the J call TRBJ2-2; the D gene is possibly TRBD1 (6 bases). The V and J ends lost 1 base and 4 bases respectively, with 11 bases between them. Germline loops: CDR1 SGHRS, CDR2 YFSETQ. This CDR3 is 15 amino acids long. For the CDR3, the DNA is TGCGCCAGCAGCTTGTATACAGGGATCACCGGGGAGCTGTTTTTT. Its translation is CASSLYTGITGELFF.

In this sample, this clone turned up a few times. The rearrangement uses TRBV18 and TRBJ1-5; no reliable D call. The CDR3 has 13 residues. V was cut by 0 bases and J by 5 bases, with 5 bases left in between. In germline, CDR1 is KGHSH, CDR2 LQKENI. The CDR3: CASSPPGDQPQHF. The DNA of the CDR3 is TGTGCCAGCTCACCACCGGGAGATCAGCCCCAGCATTTT.

This chain links TRBV29-1 with TRBJ2-7; unclear D gene. The CDR3 totals 13 residues. The V end was cut by 4 bases, the J end by 2 bases, with 12 bases between. Germline V gives CDR1 SQVTM, CDR2 ANQGSEA. The CDR3 DNA reads TGCAGCGTTGTCTCCCTATACACCTACGAGCAGTACTTC. This encodes CSVVSLYTYEQYF.

The chain carries TRBV6-5 and TRBJ2-1; a weak D match, TRBD2 (6 bases). The CDR3 contains 15 residues. Trimming removed 2 bases at V and 10 bases at J, with 18 bases between. Looked up from germline, CDR1 is MNHEY and CDR2 is SVGAGI. The DNA of the CDR3 is TGTGCCAGCAGTTACAGCGGCGGGCCACGGGAGGAGCAGTTCTTC. Protein product: CASSYSGGPREEQFF.

For the CDR3, the DNA is TGTGCCAGCAGCCCTCGGACTAGCGGGAGCGTCAACGAGCAGTACTTC. This translates into CASSPRTSGSVNEQYF. This rearrangement joins TRBV9 to TRBJ2-7; 13 positions match TRBD2. CDR3 size: 16 residues. Germline V gene data show CDR1 as SGDLS and CDR2 as YYNGEE. The trim removed 4 bases at V and 5 bases at J, leaving 9 bases unmatched.

The genes are TRBV29-1 and TRBJ2-1, with 11 positions matching TRBD2. CDR3 size: 13 residues. Germline V gene data show CDR1 as SQVTM and CDR2 as ANQGSEA. J gave up 9 bases and V 8 bases, and 9 bases lay outside the gene matches. The chain's CDR3 is CSLGTSGTSEQFF. The CDR3 DNA reads as TGCAGCTTGGGGACTAGCGGAACTAGTGAGCAGTTCTTC.

The chain employs TRBV28 and TRBJ1-3; D remains ambiguous. The CDR3 is 13 amino acids. The V gene's germline CDR1 is MDHEN and CDR2 SYDVKM. The germline V and J ends were trimmed by 2 bases and 4 bases, with 6 bases remaining between them. CDR3 residues: CASSLGAGNTIYF. As DNA, the CDR3 is TGTGCCAGCAGTTTAGGAGCCGGAAACACCATATATTTT.

This clone has only one observation. The V gene is TRBV7-2, the J gene TRBJ2-7; no definite D call. Germline V CDR1 and CDR2: SGHTA, FQGNSA. The CDR3 has 11 amino acids. Trimming pared 5 bases from V and 2 bases from J, leaving 4 bases between. CDR3 residues: CASSQAYEQYF. The DNA for the CDR3 is TGTGCCAGCAGCCAGGCCTACGAGCAGTACTTC.